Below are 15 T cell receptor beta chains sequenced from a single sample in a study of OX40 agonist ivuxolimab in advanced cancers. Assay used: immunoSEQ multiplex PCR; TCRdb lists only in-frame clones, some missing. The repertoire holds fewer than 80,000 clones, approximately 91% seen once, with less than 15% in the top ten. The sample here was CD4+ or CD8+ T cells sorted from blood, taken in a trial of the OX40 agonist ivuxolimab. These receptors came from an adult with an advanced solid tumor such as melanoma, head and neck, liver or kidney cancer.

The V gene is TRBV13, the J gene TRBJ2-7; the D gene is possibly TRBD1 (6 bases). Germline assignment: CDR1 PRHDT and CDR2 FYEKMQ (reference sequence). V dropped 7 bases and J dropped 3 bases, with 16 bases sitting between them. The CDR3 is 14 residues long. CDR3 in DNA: TGTGCCAGCAAAGAGCAGGGGAAACACTACGAGCAGTACTTC. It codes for CASKEQGKHYEQYF.

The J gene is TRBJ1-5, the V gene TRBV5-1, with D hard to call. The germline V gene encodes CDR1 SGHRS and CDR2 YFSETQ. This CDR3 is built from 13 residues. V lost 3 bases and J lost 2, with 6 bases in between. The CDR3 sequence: CASSSDGNQPQHF. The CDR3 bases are TGCGCCAGCAGCTCCGACGGCAATCAGCCCCAGCATTTT.

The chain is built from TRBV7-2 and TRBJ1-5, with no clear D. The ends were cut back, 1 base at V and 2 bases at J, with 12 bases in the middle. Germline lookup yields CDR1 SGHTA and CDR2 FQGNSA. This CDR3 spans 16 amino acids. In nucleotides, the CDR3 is TGTGCCAGCAGCTTAGTGACCGTTGGGGGCAATCAGCCCCAGCATTTT. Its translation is CASSLVTVGGNQPQHF.

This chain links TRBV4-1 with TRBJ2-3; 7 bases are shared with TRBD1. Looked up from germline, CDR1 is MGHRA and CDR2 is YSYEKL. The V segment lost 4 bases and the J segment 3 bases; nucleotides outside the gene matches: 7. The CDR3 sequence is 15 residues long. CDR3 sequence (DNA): TGCGCCAGCAGCCTAATGGGACAGAGGACAGATACGCAGTATTTT. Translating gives CASSLMGQRTDTQYF.

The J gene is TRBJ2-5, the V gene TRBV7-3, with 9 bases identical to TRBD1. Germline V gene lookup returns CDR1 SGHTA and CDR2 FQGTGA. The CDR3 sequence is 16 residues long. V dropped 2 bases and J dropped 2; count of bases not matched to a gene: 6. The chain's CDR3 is CASSLGTGSGQETQYF. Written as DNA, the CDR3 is TGTGCCAGCAGCTTAGGGACAGGGTCAGGTCAAGAGACCCAGTACTTC.

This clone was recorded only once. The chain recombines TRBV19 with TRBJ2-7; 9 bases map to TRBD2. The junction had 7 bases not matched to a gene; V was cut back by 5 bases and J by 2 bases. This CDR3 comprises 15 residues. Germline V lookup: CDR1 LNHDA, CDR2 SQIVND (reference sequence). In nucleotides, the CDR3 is TGTGCCAGTAGTGCGGGACTAGCTTTCCCCTACGAGCAGTACTTC. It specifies CASSAGLAFPYEQYF.

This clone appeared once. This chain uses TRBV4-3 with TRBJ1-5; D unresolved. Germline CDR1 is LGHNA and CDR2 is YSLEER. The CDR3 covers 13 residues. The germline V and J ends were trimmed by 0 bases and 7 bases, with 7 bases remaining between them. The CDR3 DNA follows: TGCGCCAGCAGCCAAGATCCGGGACAGCCCCAGCATTTT. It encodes CASSQDPGQPQHF.

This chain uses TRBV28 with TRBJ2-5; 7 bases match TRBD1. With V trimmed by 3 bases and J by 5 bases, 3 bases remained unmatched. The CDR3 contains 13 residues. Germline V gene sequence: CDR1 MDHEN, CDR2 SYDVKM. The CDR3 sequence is CASSLVRGETQYF. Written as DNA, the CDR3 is TGTGCCAGCAGTTTGGTCAGGGGGGAGACCCAGTACTTC.

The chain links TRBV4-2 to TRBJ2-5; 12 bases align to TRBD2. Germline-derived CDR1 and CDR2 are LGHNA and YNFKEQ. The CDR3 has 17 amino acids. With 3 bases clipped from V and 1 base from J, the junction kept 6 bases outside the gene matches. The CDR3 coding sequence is TGTGCCAGCAGCCATTTAACTAGCGGGAGGTCCCAAGAGACCCAGTACTTC. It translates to CASSHLTSGRSQETQYF.

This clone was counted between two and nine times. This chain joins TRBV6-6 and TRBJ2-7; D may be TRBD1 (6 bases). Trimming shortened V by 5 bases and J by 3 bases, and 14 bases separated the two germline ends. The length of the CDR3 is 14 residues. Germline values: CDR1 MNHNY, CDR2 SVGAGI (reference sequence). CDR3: CASSTRTASYEQYF. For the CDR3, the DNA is TGTGCCAGCAGTACCCGGACAGCTAGCTACGAGCAGTACTTC.

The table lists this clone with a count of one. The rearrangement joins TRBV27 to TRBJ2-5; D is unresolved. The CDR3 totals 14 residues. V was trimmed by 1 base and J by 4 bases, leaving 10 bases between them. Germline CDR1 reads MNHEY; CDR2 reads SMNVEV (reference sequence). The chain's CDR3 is CASSLLASGETQYF. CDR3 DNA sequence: TGTGCCAGCAGTTTATTGGCCTCGGGAGAGACCCAGTACTTC.

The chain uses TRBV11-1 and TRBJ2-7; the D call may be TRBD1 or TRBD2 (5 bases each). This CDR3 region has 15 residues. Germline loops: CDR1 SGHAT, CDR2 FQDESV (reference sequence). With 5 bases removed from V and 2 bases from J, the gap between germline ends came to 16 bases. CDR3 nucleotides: TGTGCCAGCAGCCAGATGGGGACGGCCGCCTACGAGCAGTACTTC. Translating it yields CASSQMGTAAYEQYF.

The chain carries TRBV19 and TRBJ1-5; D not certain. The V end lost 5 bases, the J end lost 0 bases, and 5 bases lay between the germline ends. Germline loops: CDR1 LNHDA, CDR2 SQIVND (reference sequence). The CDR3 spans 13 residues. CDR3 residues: CASSFNSNQPQHF. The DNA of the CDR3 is TGTGCCAGTAGTTTCAATAGCAATCAGCCCCAGCATTTT.

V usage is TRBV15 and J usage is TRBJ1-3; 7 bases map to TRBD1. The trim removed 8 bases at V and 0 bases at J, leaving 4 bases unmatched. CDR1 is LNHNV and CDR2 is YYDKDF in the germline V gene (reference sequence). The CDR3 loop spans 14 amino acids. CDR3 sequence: CATSQGDSGNTIYF. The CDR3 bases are TGTGCCACCTCGCAGGGGGACTCTGGAAACACCATATATTTT.

Written as DNA, the CDR3 is TGTGCCAGCAGTGATTTCGGACACCTGAACACTGAAGCTTTCTTT. Protein: CASSDFGHLNTEAFF. The chain carries TRBV25-1 and TRBJ1-1, with a tentative D call TRBD1 (5 bases). CDR1 is MGHDK and CDR2 is SYGVNS in the germline V gene. V shed 3 bases and J shed 0 bases, with 11 bases lying between them. The CDR3 extends over 15 amino acids.